This TCR beta chain was sequenced for a study of cytomegalovirus exposure and HLA in healthy donors. Overall study results and limits: In vitro checks showed that a few CMV-associated chains really do target CMV antigens.

Primers for the PCR totalled 60 Vbeta and 13 Jbeta. Measured with immunoSEQ multiplex PCR; TCRdb has only the in-frame clones, and not every one. The data show some 160,000 clones, with approximately 84% seen just once and over 2% held by the top ten. Germline loops: CDR1 GTSNPN, CDR2 SVGIG (reference sequence). The length of the CDR3 is 11 residues. Unmatched junction bases numbered 2, after V lost 5 bases and J lost 5 bases. Worth noting for this clone: The antigen is not known.

The TCR originated in a man under 40 in good health and CMV-seropositive. V is TRBV30 and J is TRBJ1-1, with TRBD1 matching 7 bases. Sequenced input: PBMCs. CDR3 protein: CAWGGQTEAFF. The CDR3 DNA reads as TGTGCCTGGGGGGGACAGACTGAAGCTTTCTTT.